These T cell receptor beta chains were read from a single sample in a study of blood T cell repertoires in COVID-19. Repertoires were generated with immunoSEQ multiplex PCR, while TCRdb's copy carries only in-frame clones and drops some. The sample records under 200,000 clones, under 90% being singletons. Material for sequencing was peripheral blood. These receptors were collected from a woman aged 80 or over with acute or convalescent COVID-19. Both conserved end residues are part of each CDR3. Fields, in order: V gene, D gene, clone size, J gene, CDR3 protein, CDR3 DNA. A D gene is named only where the DNA matches it firmly. Some rows have no size entry. The others give once, few or many, or a class for an expanded clone.

TRBV7-8,.,few,TRBJ1-1,CASSPTGQNTEAFF,TGTGCCAGCAGCCCAACAGGGCAGAACACTGAAGCTTTCTTT
TRBV19,.,.,TRBJ1-5,CASSPERGRSNQPQHF,TGTGCCAGTAGTCCGGAACGGGGAAGGAGCAATCAGCCCCAGCATTTT
TRBV7-9,TRBD2,.,TRBJ2-7,CASSFALAEYEQYF,TGTGCCAGCAGCTTTGCACTAGCGGAATACGAGCAGTACTTC
TRBV10-3,.,.,TRBJ1-1,CATRGGGLRGTEAFF,TGTGCCACCCGTGGGGGGGGGCTTAGGGGCACTGAAGCTTTCTTT
TRBV5-1,TRBD2,.,TRBJ2-1,CASSLATSGGAEEQFF,TGCGCCAGCAGCTTGGCGACTAGCGGGGGGGCAGAGGAGCAGTTCTTC
TRBV19,.,.,TRBJ2-3,CASSLTGDTQYF,TGTGCCAGTAGTTTAACAGGGGATACGCAGTATTTT
TRBV19,TRBD1,few,TRBJ1-4,CASTQGARNEKLFF,TGTGCCAGTACACAGGGGGCTCGAAATGAAAAACTGTTTTTT
TRBV6-5,.,.,TRBJ2-7,CASTSRYEQYF,TGTGCCAGCACTTCCCGGTACGAGCAGTACTTC
TRBV19,.,.,TRBJ2-2,CASRDSANTGELFF,TGTGCCAGTAGGGACAGCGCGAACACCGGGGAGCTGTTTTTT
TRBV28,TRBD1,.,TRBJ1-5,CASSQGQGGQPQHF,TGTGCCAGCAGTCAGGGACAGGGAGGTCAGCCCCAGCATTTT
TRBV4-2,.,few,TRBJ1-4,CASSQDSEKLFF,TGTGCCAGCAGCCAGGACAGTGAAAAACTGTTTTTT
TRBV9,TRBD1,.,TRBJ2-1,CASSASTGLLADEQFF,TGTGCCAGCAGCGCGTCGACAGGGCTTCTTGCGGATGAGCAGTTCTTC
TRBV19,.,few,TRBJ1-4,CANSGGATNEKLFF,TGTGCCAACAGCGGGGGAGCAACTAATGAAAAACTGTTTTTT
TRBV6-2/TRBV6-3,.,.,TRBJ2-2,CASSVGGTLNTGELFF,TGTGCCAGCAGCGTTGGGGGGACTTTGAACACCGGGGAGCTGTTTTTT
TRBV30,.,few,TRBJ1-6,CAWSVAGVRTLHF,TGTGCCTGGAGTGTGGCCGGAGTGAGGACCCTCCACTTT
TRBV29-1,.,once,TRBJ1-1,CSVDQALDTEAFF,TGCAGCGTTGATCAGGCTTTGGACACTGAAGCTTTCTTT
TRBV24-1,TRBD2,few,TRBJ2-3,CATSDFRAGGITDTQYF,TGTGCCACCAGTGATTTCCGAGCGGGGGGAATCACAGATACGCAGTATTTT
TRBV5-6,.,.,TRBJ2-2,CASSLTGNTGELFF,TGTGCCAGCAGCTTGACAGGGAACACCGGGGAGCTGTTTTTT
TRBV5-5,TRBD1,.,TRBJ2-2,CASSFSADRATGELFF,TGTGCCAGCAGCTTCTCCGCGGACAGGGCTACGGGGGAGCTGTTTTTT
TRBV19,TRBD1,once,TRBJ2-7,CASRDRGTGEQYF,TGTGCCAGTAGAGACAGGGGAACGGGGGAGCAGTACTTC
TRBV4-1,TRBD2,.,TRBJ2-3,CASSRGLAGGQDTQYF,TGCGCCAGCAGCCGAGGACTAGCGGGAGGTCAAGATACGCAGTATTTT
TRBV21-1,.,few,TRBJ2-7,CASSKVIRDRLAGEEYEQYF,TGTGCCAGCAGCAAAGTGATCCGGGACCGACTAGCGGGAGAGGAATACGAGCAGTACTTC
TRBV30,TRBD2,once,TRBJ2-7,CAWSVRTSGSSYEQYF,TGTGCCTGGAGTGTAAGGACTAGCGGGTCCTCCTACGAGCAGTACTTC
TRBV10-3,.,once,TRBJ1-4,CAISERTNEKLFF,TGTGCCATCAGTGAGCGGACTAATGAAAAACTGTTTTTT
TRBV6-6,.,.,TRBJ1-1,CASRQLEAFF,TGTGCCAGTAGACAGCTTGAAGCTTTCTTT
TRBV5-4,TRBD2,.,TRBJ2-5,CASSLPGLAGVETQYF,TGTGCCAGCAGCCTGCCGGGACTAGCGGGAGTCGAGACCCAGTACTTC
TRBV19,.,.,TRBJ2-1,CASSIAPSYNEQFF,TGTGCCAGTAGTATAGCTCCCTCCTACAATGAGCAGTTCTTC
TRBV28,.,.,TRBJ1-1,CASSPRGGGTEAFF,TGTGCCAGCAGTCCCCGGGGTGGAGGCACTGAAGCTTTCTTT
TRBV29-1,.,.,TRBJ1-4,CSVDGGPDEKLFF,TGCAGCGTCGACGGAGGACCTGATGAAAAACTGTTTTTT
TRBV30,.,.,TRBJ1-1,CAWSVMNIRNTEAFF,TGTGCCTGGAGTGTAATGAACATAAGGAACACTGAAGCTTTCTTT
TRBV4-1,TRBD1,.,TRBJ2-7,CASSRGQGAAGEQYF,TGCGCCAGCAGCCGGGGACAGGGGGCCGCGGGAGAGCAGTACTTC
TRBV10-3,.,.,TRBJ1-1,CAISEYGENTEAFF,TGTGCCATCAGTGAGTACGGGGAAAACACTGAAGCTTTCTTT
TRBV29-1,TRBD1,.,TRBJ1-3,CSVDTGAGNTIYF,TGCAGCGTTGACACAGGGGCTGGAAACACCATATATTTT
TRBV19,.,.,TRBJ1-2,CASERRTNYGYTF,TGTGCCAGTGAACGGCGGACTAACTATGGCTACACCTTC
TRBV2,.,.,TRBJ2-3,CASSDSGTDTQYF,TGTGCCAGCAGTGACAGTGGCACAGATACGCAGTATTTT
TRBV15,.,.,TRBJ2-7,CATSRDRVGVHEQYF,TGTGCCACCAGCAGAGATCGGGTAGGGGTCCACGAGCAGTACTTC
TRBV12-1,.,.,TRBJ1-2,CASPGGSLANYGYTF,TGTGCCAGCCCGGGGGGGTCTCTAGCTAACTATGGCTACACCTTC
TRBV6-2/TRBV6-3,.,.,TRBJ2-7,CASSLASRYEQYF,TGTGCCAGCAGTCTCGCGTCCCGCTACGAGCAGTACTTC
TRBV6-5,TRBD1,.,TRBJ2-3,CASSSTGTGGRDTQYF,TGTGCCAGCAGTTCCACCGGGACAGGGGGTCGAGATACGCAGTATTTT
TRBV7-2,TRBD1,once,TRBJ1-2,CASSLARGNYGYTF,TGTGCCAGCAGCCTAGCCAGGGGGAACTATGGCTACACCTTC
TRBV6-5,TRBD1,once,TRBJ2-7,CASRSDRGGYEQYF,TGTGCCAGCAGAAGCGACAGGGGGGGGTACGAGCAGTACTTC